Below, 13 T cell receptor beta chains from the same sample are listed, as sequenced in a study of T cells in localized non-small cell lung cancer. Generated by immunoSEQ multiplex PCR, the TCRdb table keeps only in-frame clones and is missing some. The profile covers around 79,000 clones, with about 78% appearing a single time and roughly 21% taken by the ten largest. Material: PBMCs, obtained before any cancer treatment. The source of these receptors is a man between 40 and 70 years old with stage II squamous cell lung carcinoma.

The chain combines TRBV25-1 with TRBJ2-1; D is unresolved. The V gene's germline CDR1 is MGHDK and CDR2 SYGVNS. The CDR3 totals 11 residues. V was trimmed by 2 bases and J by 12 bases, leaving 8 bases between them. CDR3 sequence (DNA): TGTGCCAGCAGTGAACCGAGTGTGCAGTTCTTC. Amino acid sequence: CASSEPSVQFF.

The V call is TRBV28, the J call TRBJ2-1; D possibly uses TRBD1 or TRBD2 (5 bases each). Trimming cost V 3 bases and J 0 bases, with 18 bases left between them. The CDR3 contains 18 residues. Per germline, CDR1 MDHEN and CDR2 SYDVKM. The CDR3 is CASSFPPSGQTSYNEQFF. The CDR3 nucleotides are TGTGCCAGCAGTTTTCCCCCCTCGGGGCAAACCTCCTACAATGAGCAGTTCTTC.

The CDR3 sequence: CASTEAGGPNEQFF. The CDR3 DNA follows: TGTGCCAGCACCGAAGCGGGGGGGCCCAATGAGCAGTTCTTC. The chain joins TRBV2 to TRBJ2-1, with 10 bases identical to TRBD2. Germline assignment: CDR1 SNHLY and CDR2 FYNNEI. This CDR3 is built from 14 residues. J lost 6 bases, V lost 7 bases, and 6 bases had no gene match.

DNA of the CDR3: TGTGCCAGCAGCCAGGACGCAGATCAGCCCCAGCATTTT. Translating gives CASSQDADQPQHF. The chain uses TRBV2 and TRBJ1-5; D is uncertain. V dropped 6 bases and J dropped 5 bases, with 11 bases sitting between them. Per germline, CDR1 SNHLY and CDR2 FYNNEI. The CDR3 consists of 13 residues.

In nucleotides, the CDR3 is TGCGCCAGCAGCCAAGGGGCGGGGTCTTGGGCCGCGCAGTATTTT. Translated, it gives CASSQGAGSWAAQYF. The V call is TRBV4-1, the J call TRBJ2-3; TRBD2 is a possible D gene (6 bases). Trimming cost V 1 base and J 10 bases, with 18 bases left between them. The germline CDR1 and CDR2 sequences are MGHRA and YSYEKL. CDR3 size: 15 residues.

This clone has a single count. The chain is built from TRBV18 and TRBJ2-1; no firm D call. V lost 6 bases, J lost 0 bases, and 6 bases lay in between. Germline lookup yields CDR1 KGHSH and CDR2 LQKENI. CDR3 size: 13 residues. CDR3 nucleotide sequence: TGTGCCAGCTCCCCAGACTCCTACAATGAGCAGTTCTTC. As protein: CASSPDSYNEQFF.

The chain joins TRBV28 to TRBJ1-2; 8 nucleotides agree with TRBD1. Trimming cost V 6 bases and J 10 bases; bases outside gene matches: 7. Germline V gene lookup returns CDR1 MDHEN and CDR2 SYDVKM. CDR3 length: 12 amino acids. Here the CDR3 reads CASSRGPSDYTF. For the CDR3, the DNA is TGTGCCAGCAGCAGGGGGCCCTCGGACTACACCTTC.

The CDR3 protein is CASSVGLAGALQETQYF. Here the CDR3 DNA reads TGTGCCAGCAGCGTGGGACTAGCGGGGGCCCTACAAGAGACCCAGTACTTC. This chain joins TRBV9 and TRBJ2-5; 14 positions match TRBD2. The CDR3 consists of 17 residues. Germline V gene lookup returns CDR1 SGDLS and CDR2 YYNGEE. The V and J ends lost 2 bases and 2 bases, in that order; junction bases with no gene match: 5.

The chain joins TRBV30 to TRBJ1-3; D possibly corresponds to TRBD1 (5 bases). Germline-derived CDR1 and CDR2 are GTSNPN and SVGIG (reference sequence). This CDR3 region has 14 residues. The germline V and J ends were trimmed by 0 bases and 5 bases, with 11 bases remaining between them. CDR3 region: CAWSVPGDRNTIYF. CDR3 DNA: TGTGCCTGGAGTGTACCCGGGGACCGAAACACCATATATTTT.

The chain employs TRBV28 and TRBJ1-1; D remains unclear. V was trimmed by 2 bases and J by 4 bases, leaving 17 bases between them. Germline CDR1 reads MDHEN; CDR2 reads SYDVKM. The CDR3 consists of 16 residues. This CDR3 reads CASSLLGRKQFTEAFF. CDR3 in DNA: TGTGCCAGCAGTTTACTAGGCAGGAAGCAGTTCACTGAAGCTTTCTTT.

This clone was observed a few times. The chain has TRBV6-5 and TRBJ1-1; D possibly corresponds to TRBD1 (5 bases). Germline CDR1 and CDR2: MNHEY and SVGAGI. The CDR3 has 15 residues. V was clipped by 1 base and J by 6 bases, with 15 bases between them. The CDR3 nucleotides read TGTGCCAGCAGTTACTGGGTCAGGGAGCGCGCTGAAGCTTTCTTT. Translation: CASSYWVRERAEAFF.

This rearrangement joins TRBV6-1 to TRBJ2-1; 7 bases line up with TRBD2. Germline trimming cut 5 bases from V and 7 bases from J; bases unmatched to any gene: 11. Germline V gene data show CDR1 as MNHNS and CDR2 as SASEGT. CDR3 size: 15 residues. CDR3 sequence (DNA): TGTGCCAGCAGTTGGGAGGGAGGTATGGGAAATGAGCAGTTCTTC. Amino acid sequence: CASSWEGGMGNEQFF.

The chain recombines TRBV6-1 with TRBJ2-7; D perhaps matches TRBD1 (6 bases). The germline gives CDR1 MNHNS, CDR2 SASEGT. Trimming left V 4 bases short and J 6 bases short, with 13 bases between. The CDR3 sequence is 13 residues long. CDR3 DNA: TGTGCCAGCAGTGTTTACAGGGACGGCGAGCAGTACTTC. Protein: CASSVYRDGEQYF.